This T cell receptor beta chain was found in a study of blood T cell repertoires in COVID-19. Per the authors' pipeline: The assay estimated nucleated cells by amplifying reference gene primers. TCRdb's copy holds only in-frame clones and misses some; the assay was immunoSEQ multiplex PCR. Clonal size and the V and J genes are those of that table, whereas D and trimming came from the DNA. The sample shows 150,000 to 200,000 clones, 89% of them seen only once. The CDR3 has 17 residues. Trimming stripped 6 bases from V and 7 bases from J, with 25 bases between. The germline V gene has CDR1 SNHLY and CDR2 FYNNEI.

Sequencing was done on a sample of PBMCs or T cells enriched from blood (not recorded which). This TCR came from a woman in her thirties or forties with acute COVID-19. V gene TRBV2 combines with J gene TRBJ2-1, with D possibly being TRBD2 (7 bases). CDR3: CASRRGNPGGSGNEQFF. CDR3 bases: TGTGCCAGCAGAAGAGGCAACCCGGGGGGCTCAGGGAATGAGCAGTTCTTC.